The 32 T cell receptor beta chains below come from one sample, sequenced in a study of cytomegalovirus exposure and HLA in healthy donors. Primers included in the PCR were 60 Vbeta and 13 Jbeta primers. Measured with immunoSEQ multiplex PCR; TCRdb has only the in-frame clones, and not every one. The sample includes approximately 75,000 clones, around 83% seen only once; the top ten take 15% to 20%. What was sequenced was PBMCs. These receptors all come from a man aged 65 to 79 in good health and CMV-seropositive.

The chain carries TRBV18 and TRBJ2-7, with a possible D match to TRBD2 (5 bases). The CDR3 contains 16 residues. The ends were cut back, 6 bases at V and 0 bases at J, with 18 bases in the middle. Germline CDR1 and CDR2: KGHSH and LQKENI. CDR3: CASSPLSGPSSYEQYF. Here the CDR3 DNA reads TGTGCCAGCTCCCCCCTGAGCGGCCCGAGCTCCTACGAGCAGTACTTC.

The CDR3 DNA is TGTGCCAGCAGCTTGGGGGACAGGGCCACGTATTTT. As protein: CASSLGDRATYF. The chain recombines TRBV7-9 with TRBJ1-3; 9 bases are shared with TRBD1. The CDR3 is 12 residues long. V lost 3 bases and J lost 16; bases outside the gene matches: 7. Germline lookup yields CDR1 SEHNR and CDR2 FQNEAQ (reference sequence).

This chain joins TRBV4-1 and TRBJ1-5, with unresolved D. The CDR3 loop spans 15 amino acids. The V gene lost 0 bases and the J gene lost 0 bases, with 6 bases spanning the gap. Per germline, CDR1 MGHRA and CDR2 YSYEKL. CDR3 loop: CASSQESNSNQPQHF. CDR3 DNA: TGCGCCAGCAGCCAAGAAAGCAATAGCAATCAGCCCCAGCATTTT.

CDR3 in amino acids: CASSLRDIQYTEAFF. CDR3 coding DNA: TGTGCCAGCAGCCTCCGGGACATACAGTACACTGAAGCTTTCTTT. The rearrangement joins TRBV5-5 to TRBJ1-1, with D perhaps TRBD1 (6 bases). V was clipped by 4 bases and J by 3 bases, with 16 bases between them. The germline V gene encodes CDR1 SGHKS and CDR2 YYEKEE (reference sequence). This CDR3 region has 15 residues.

The chain joins TRBV7-2 to TRBJ1-2; no definite D call. The V end was cut by 5 bases, the J end by 9 bases, with 13 bases between. The CDR3 contains 12 residues. Germline V CDR1 and CDR2: SGHTA, FQGNSA. CDR3 protein: CASSEGDRRYTF. The CDR3 bases are TGTGCCAGCAGCGAAGGAGACCGGCGCTACACCTTC. The full variable domain, with the rest looked up from reference TRBV7-2 and TRBJ1-2, is GAGVSQSPSNKVTEKGKDVELRCDPISGHTALYWYRQSLGQGLEFLIYFQGNSAPDKSGLPSDRFSAERTGGSVSTLTIQRTQQEDSAVYLCASSEGDRRYTFGSGTRLTVV.

The CDR3 DNA reads TGTGCCAGCAGTTTGGAGGTTCCGAACACTGAAGCTTTCTTT. It encodes CASSLEVPNTEAFF. The chain couples TRBV28 to TRBJ1-1, with D unclear. The CDR3 runs to 14 residues. V was cut by 3 bases and J by 1 base, with 9 bases left in between. CDR1 MDHEN and CDR2 SYDVKM come from the germline V gene.

This clone was counted a single time. This chain joins TRBV5-1 and TRBJ2-5, with D tentatively TRBD1 (5 bases). The V gene lost 2 bases and the J gene lost 5 bases, with 10 bases spanning the gap. This CDR3 contains 13 residues. Germline-derived CDR1 and CDR2 are SGHRS and YFSETQ. Here the CDR3 DNA reads TGCGCCAGCAGCTTTACAGGTCAGGAGACCCAGTACTTC. Its translation is CASSFTGQETQYF.

The rearrangement joins TRBV28 to TRBJ2-5, with D tentatively TRBD2 (6 bases). Deletions cut 2 bases from V and 5 bases from J, with 15 bases between. Germline V CDR1 and CDR2: MDHEN, SYDVKM. The CDR3 has 15 residues. This CDR3 is CASSLGGGMGETQYF. CDR3 coding DNA: TGTGCCAGCAGTTTAGGCGGCGGGATGGGGGAGACCCAGTACTTC.

The chain uses TRBV6-5 and TRBJ1-1, with 8 bases identical to TRBD1. The CDR3 has 15 residues. Per germline, CDR1 MNHEY and CDR2 SVGAGI. With V trimmed by 10 bases and J by 0 bases, 10 bases remained unmatched. CDR3 bases: TGTGCCACCTGGACAGGGATGGGGGTGAACACTGAAGCTTTCTTT. The encoded protein is CATWTGMGVNTEAFF.

The chain carries TRBV7-9 and TRBJ1-2; D unclear. Trimming removed 11 bases from V and 2 bases from J, with 21 bases in between. The CDR3 spans 15 residues. CDR1 is SEHNR, CDR2 FQNEAQ, per germline (reference sequence). The CDR3 region has the DNA TGTGCCGGCGGGCCGCGAGACGAGGGAAACTATGGCTACACCTTC. This translates into CAGGPRDEGNYGYTF.

The chain uses TRBV30 and TRBJ1-3; D remains unclear. Germline loops: CDR1 GTSNPN, CDR2 SVGIG (reference sequence). The CDR3 length is 13 residues. Between the trimmed V and J ends, which lost 2 bases and 3 bases, there was a span of 8 bases. The CDR3 region is CAWSNPGGNTIYF. CDR3 nucleotide sequence: TGTGCCTGGAGTAACCCCGGTGGAAACACCATATATTTT.

This chain uses TRBV2 with TRBJ1-1, with TRBD1 matching 7 bases. The germline V gene encodes CDR1 SNHLY and CDR2 FYNNEI. The CDR3 consists of 13 residues. With 11 bases clipped from V and 10 bases from J, the junction kept 16 bases outside the gene matches. Here the CDR3 reads CAGLPGTALSAFF. The CDR3 region has the DNA TGTGCCGGACTTCCCGGGACAGCACTTTCAGCTTTCTTT.

V gene TRBV5-8 combines with J gene TRBJ1-5; D possibly corresponds to TRBD1 (5 bases). Between the trimmed V and J ends, which lost 0 bases and 3 bases, there was a span of 13 bases. Germline V gives CDR1 SGHTS, CDR2 YDEGEE. This CDR3 region has 16 residues. This CDR3 reads CASSLAGGGNNQPQHF. In DNA, the CDR3 is TGTGCCAGCAGCTTGGCAGGCGGGGGGAACAATCAGCCCCAGCATTTT.

This clone was seen a single time. V and J are TRBV5-1 and TRBJ1-1; D may be TRBD1 (5 bases). With 0 bases removed from V and 1 base from J, the gap between germline ends came to 13 bases. The CDR3 has 16 amino acids. From germline, CDR1 is SGHRS and CDR2 YFSETQ. CDR3 residues: CASSLGSVGGNTEAFF. DNA of the CDR3: TGCGCCAGCAGCTTGGGATCGGTCGGGGGGAACACTGAAGCTTTCTTT.

This clone was recorded once. V and J are TRBV14 and TRBJ2-7; D is unresolved. Looked up from germline, CDR1 is SGHDN and CDR2 is FVKESK. Trimming pared 4 bases from V and 4 bases from J, leaving 8 bases between. The length of the CDR3 is 12 residues. The CDR3 nucleotides are TGTGCCAGCAGCCGATCCAGGTACGAGCAGTACTTC. It codes for CASSRSRYEQYF. Variable domain in full (rest from reference TRBV14 and TRBJ2-7): EAGVTQFPSHSVIEKGQTVTLRCDPISGHDNLYWYRRVMGKEIKFLLHFVKESKQDESGMPNNRFLAERTGGTYSTLKVQPAELEDSGVYFCASSRSRYEQYFGPGTRLTVT.

This clone was detected a few times. J is TRBJ1-4 and V is TRBV4-1; no definite D call. V was pared by 0 bases and J by 5 bases, with 19 bases between. The CDR3 consists of 18 residues. Per the germline V gene, CDR1 is MGHRA and CDR2 is YSYEKL. The CDR3 here is CASSQDSAAPYSNEKLFF. The CDR3 coding sequence is TGCGCCAGCAGCCAAGATTCGGCGGCTCCTTACTCGAATGAAAAACTGTTTTTT.

CDR3 bases: TGTGCCAGCAGGTATGCTAGGAACACTGAAGCTTTCTTT. It codes for CASRYARNTEAFF. The chain carries TRBV6-5 and TRBJ1-1; no clear D. Germline V gene sequence: CDR1 MNHEY, CDR2 SVGAGI. Trimming took 6 bases from V and 1 from J, leaving 9 bases between them. CDR3 size: 13 residues.

The chain couples TRBV29-1 to TRBJ2-7, with 7 nucleotides matching TRBD1. There are 13 residues in the CDR3. Per the germline V gene, CDR1 is SQVTM and CDR2 is ANQGSEA. With V trimmed by 4 bases and J by 3 bases, 6 bases remained unmatched. DNA for the CDR3: TGCAGCGTTGTCAAACAGGGGAGCTACGAGCAGTACTTC. Protein product: CSVVKQGSYEQYF.

The rearrangement links TRBV10-2 to TRBJ2-7, with 7 bases fitting TRBD1. The germline CDR1 and CDR2 sequences are WSHSY and SAAADI. V gave up 6 bases and J gave up 6 bases; unmatched junction bases: 8. The CDR3 is made up of 13 amino acids. The CDR3 reads CASSGDSQTEQYF. CDR3 sequence (DNA): TGCGCCAGCAGCGGGGACAGCCAGACCGAGCAGTACTTC.

This clone was detected a few times. This chain uses TRBV9 with TRBJ1-3; TRBD1 is a possible D gene (6 bases). The germline gives CDR1 SGDLS, CDR2 YYNGEE. V was shortened by 2 bases and J by 4 bases, with 16 bases between the two germline ends. CDR3 length equals 16 residues. The CDR3 DNA reads TGTGCCAGCAGCGTGAGCCCGTGGGGGACAGGAAACACCATATATTTT. Protein: CASSVSPWGTGNTIYF.

The chain uses TRBV9 and TRBJ2-5; the match to TRBD2 covers 9 bases. The CDR3 has 15 amino acids. The V gene end was trimmed by 4 bases and the J gene end by 4 bases; junction bases not matched to a gene: 8. Germline V CDR1 and CDR2: SGDLS, YYNGEE. The CDR3 protein is CASSRAGGSGETQYF. CDR3 bases: TGTGCCAGCAGCAGAGCGGGGGGTAGCGGAGAGACCCAGTACTTC.

The genes are TRBV6-5 and TRBJ1-2, with D possibly TRBD1 on 6 matching bases. The CDR3 spans 13 residues. Germline V lookup: CDR1 MNHEY, CDR2 SVGAGI. V lost 6 bases and J lost 6, with 14 bases in between. CDR3 nucleotide sequence: TGTGCCAGCAGCCTGTTGGGGGCGAATGGCTACACCTTC. It is translated as CASSLLGANGYTF.

This clone has more than one count but fewer than ten. The chain uses TRBV5-1 and TRBJ1-2; 9 bases line up with TRBD1. The V and J ends lost 4 bases and 2 bases, in that order; junction bases with no gene match: 3. The length of the CDR3 is 14 residues. Germline-derived CDR1 and CDR2 are SGHRS and YFSETQ. The CDR3 here is CASSLGQGNYGYTF. CDR3 DNA sequence: TGCGCCAGCAGCCTGGGACAGGGAAACTATGGCTACACCTTC.

This clone occurred a few times. The chain has TRBV6-1 and TRBJ1-6, with TRBD1 as a possible D gene (5 bases). The CDR3 extends over 13 amino acids. V lost 4 bases, J lost 10 bases, and 11 bases lay in between. Germline CDR1 and CDR2: MNHNS and SASEGT. The chain's CDR3 is CASSVETVSPLHF. In nucleotides, the CDR3 is TGTGCCAGCAGTGTAGAGACAGTGTCACCCCTCCACTTT.

The CDR3 coding sequence is TGTGCCAGCAGCGCCGGGCGAGGGACAGTCTCTGGAAACACCATATATTTT. This codes for CASSAGRGTVSGNTIYF. The genes are TRBV7-8 and TRBJ1-3; TRBD1 matches at 7 bases. The germline V gene encodes CDR1 SGHVS and CDR2 FQNEAQ. The CDR3 totals 17 residues. The trim removed 5 bases at V and 0 bases at J, leaving 10 bases unmatched.

This chain joins TRBV9 and TRBJ2-7; 7 bases are a match to TRBD2. Germline values: CDR1 SGDLS, CDR2 YYNGEE. The CDR3 spans 16 residues. Losses at the gene ends were 4 bases for V and 4 bases for J; bases not matched to a gene: 14. As DNA, the CDR3 is TGTGCCAGCAGCTCTTCGTCAGCGGGAAATCTGTACGAGCAGTACTTC. It specifies CASSSSSAGNLYEQYF.

The CDR3 nucleotides read TGTGCCAGCAGCTCTATCGGACAGGGTGGCTACGAGCAGTACTTC. It specifies CASSSIGQGGYEQYF. This rearrangement joins TRBV5-6 to TRBJ2-7; 8 nucleotides match TRBD1. The germline CDR1 and CDR2 sequences are SGHDT and YYEEEE. Unmatched junction bases numbered 8, after V lost 3 bases and J lost 3 bases. The CDR3 length is 15 residues.

The chain links TRBV6-1 to TRBJ1-1; D call uncertain. The CDR3 is 13 residues long. Between the trimmed V and J ends, which lost 4 bases and 1 base, there was a span of 7 bases. Germline CDR1 MNHNS, CDR2 SASEGT. CDR3 sequence reads: CASSGVSNTEAFF. The CDR3, as DNA: TGTGCCAGCAGTGGAGTATCGAACACTGAAGCTTTCTTT.

This chain joins TRBV2 and TRBJ1-5; D ambiguous. The V end was cut by 7 bases, the J end by 3 bases, with 16 bases between. The CDR3 runs 15 residues. Germline V gives CDR1 SNHLY, CDR2 FYNNEI. CDR3 protein: CASKVEGLNNQPQHF. As DNA, the CDR3 is TGTGCCAGCAAAGTTGAGGGATTGAACAATCAGCCCCAGCATTTT.

V usage is TRBV2 and J usage is TRBJ2-1, with 9 bases identical to TRBD2. The trim removed 6 bases at V and 3 bases at J, leaving 18 bases unmatched. Germline V gene data show CDR1 as SNHLY and CDR2 as FYNNEI. There are 19 residues in the CDR3. This CDR3 reads CASRPTGLAPVGDYNEQFF. CDR3 sequence (DNA): TGTGCCAGCAGACCAACGGGACTAGCCCCAGTGGGGGACTACAATGAGCAGTTCTTC.

This chain links TRBV5-4 with TRBJ2-7; 8 bases align to TRBD1. In germline, CDR1 is SGHNT, CDR2 YYREEE (reference sequence). The junction had 6 bases not matched to a gene; V was cut back by 4 bases and J by 0 bases. The CDR3 has 15 residues. CDR3 loop: CASSPDRGLSYEQYF. The CDR3, as DNA: TGTGCCAGCAGCCCCGACAGGGGCCTCTCCTACGAGCAGTACTTC.

This clone was picked up a small number of times. The chain is built from TRBV7-7 and TRBJ2-5, with D maybe TRBD1 (7 bases). The germline gives CDR1 SSHAT, CDR2 FNYEAQ (reference sequence). There are 16 residues in the CDR3. V lost 5 bases to trimming and J lost 4 bases, with 20 bases between them. The CDR3 DNA sequence: TGTGCCAGCAGCCTAGGGGGCCGGGGAGGAGGAGAGACCCAGTACTTC. Amino acid sequence: CASSLGGRGGGETQYF.